This entry features one T cell receptor (beta chain) sequence. Its antigen remains unidentified. The germline V gene has CDR1 MNHEY and CDR2 SVGAGI. The CDR3 has 16 residues. The V segment lost 2 bases and the J segment 6 bases; nucleotides outside the gene matches: 9. These data come from a study of OX40 agonist ivuxolimab in advanced cancers. About the study: The drug used for patients, ivuxolimab, was an agonistic anti-OX40 (CD134) antibody. Patients receiving dose escalation had hepatocellular carcinoma, melanoma, renal cell or head and neck cancer. Partial responses were recorded for three patients, including one with hepatocellular carcinoma and two with cutaneous melanoma.

Study-level findings and limits: Some of the nonresponding patients also showed low levels of normalized T-cell clonal expansion.

Sequencing was performed with immunoSEQ multiplex PCR; in TCRdb, only in-frame clones are kept and a portion is missing. The sample shows more than 45,000 clones, approximately 84% of them seen only once. The sequencing used CD4+ or CD8+ T cells sorted from blood, collected in a trial of the OX40 agonist ivuxolimab. This chain joins TRBV6-5 and TRBJ2-1; 8 bases line up with TRBD1. The sequence was collected from an adult with an advanced solid tumor such as melanoma, head and neck, liver or kidney cancer. The CDR3 nucleotides are TGTGCCAGCAGTTACCTATCCGGACAGGGTGGCAATGAGCAGTTCTTC. Translating gives CASSYLSGQGGNEQFF.